The present T cell receptor (beta chain) was sequenced within a study of cytomegalovirus exposure and HLA in healthy donors. Overall study results and limits: DRB1 had the most TCR associations and HLA-C the fewest, a later analysis found, with rates varying by HLA locus. A later analysis reportedly found that, within productive TCRs, an Asian-associated ancestry cluster had fewer N-insertions than the mean observed across the roughly 700 donors. Association with HLA alleles at 0.05 false discovery rate was found for approximately 18,000 TCR beta sequences in a later analysis.

As concerns this clone: Its matching antigen is unknown.

The PCR ran on 60 Vbeta and 13 Jbeta primers. Using immunoSEQ multiplex PCR, the repertoire was profiled, and TCRdb retains in-frame clones only, with some absent. The sample consists of roughly 160,000 clones, more than 70% of them appearing once. This CDR3 has 14 residues. V was pared by 6 bases and J by 3 bases, with 3 bases of the junction left unmatched. Germline V CDR1 and CDR2: MNHEY, SMNVEV (reference sequence). Source material: PBMCs. The rearrangement joins TRBV27 to TRBJ2-2, with TRBD2 matching 8 bases. The receptor was isolated from a boy between 2 and 10 years old in good health and CMV-seronegative. The CDR3 protein is CASSWTSYTGELFF. CDR3 bases: TGTGCCAGCAGCTGGACTAGCTACACCGGGGAGCTGTTTTTT.